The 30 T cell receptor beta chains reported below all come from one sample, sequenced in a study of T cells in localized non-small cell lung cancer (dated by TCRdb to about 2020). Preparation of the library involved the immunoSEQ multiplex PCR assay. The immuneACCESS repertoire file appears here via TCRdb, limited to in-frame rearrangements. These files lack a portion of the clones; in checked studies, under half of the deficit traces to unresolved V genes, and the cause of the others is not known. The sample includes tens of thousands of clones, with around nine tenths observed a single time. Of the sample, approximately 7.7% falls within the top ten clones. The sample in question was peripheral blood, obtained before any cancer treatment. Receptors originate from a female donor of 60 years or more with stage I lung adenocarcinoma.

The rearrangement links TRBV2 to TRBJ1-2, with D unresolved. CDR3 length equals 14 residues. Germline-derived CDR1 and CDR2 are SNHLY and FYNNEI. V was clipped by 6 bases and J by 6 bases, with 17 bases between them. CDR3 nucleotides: TGTGCCAGCAGCGGCCACAAGAACCCGAATGGCTACACCTTC. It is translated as CASSGHKNPNGYTF.

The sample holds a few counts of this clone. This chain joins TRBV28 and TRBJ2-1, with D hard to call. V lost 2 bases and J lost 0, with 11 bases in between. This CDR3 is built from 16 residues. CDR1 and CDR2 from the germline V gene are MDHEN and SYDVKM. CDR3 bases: TGTGCCAGCAGTTTAGAGTCACTCAGCTCCTACAATGAGCAGTTCTTC. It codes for CASSLESLSSYNEQFF.

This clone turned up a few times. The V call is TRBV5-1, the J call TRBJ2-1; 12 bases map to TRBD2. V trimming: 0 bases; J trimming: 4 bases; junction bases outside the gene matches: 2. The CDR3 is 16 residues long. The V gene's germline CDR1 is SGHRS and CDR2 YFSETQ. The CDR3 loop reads CASSLALAGGYNEQFF. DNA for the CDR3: TGCGCCAGCAGCTTGGCTCTAGCGGGGGGGTACAATGAGCAGTTCTTC.

The CDR3 reads CASSIEPEDTIYF. The CDR3, as DNA: TGTGCCAGTAGTATAGAGCCCGAGGACACCATATATTTT. The V call is TRBV19, the J call TRBJ1-3, with unresolved D. CDR1 LNHDA and CDR2 SQIVND come from the germline V gene (reference sequence). The V end lost 0 bases, the J end lost 8 bases, and 8 bases lay between the germline ends. The CDR3 is 13 residues long.

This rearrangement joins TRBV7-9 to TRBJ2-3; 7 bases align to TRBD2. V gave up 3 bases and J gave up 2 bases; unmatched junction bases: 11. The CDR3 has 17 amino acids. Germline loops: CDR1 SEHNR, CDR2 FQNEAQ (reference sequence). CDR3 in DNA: TGTGCCAGCAGCTTCGAGGGCCCTAGCGGTCCCACAGATACGCAGTATTTT. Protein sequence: CASSFEGPSGPTDTQYF.

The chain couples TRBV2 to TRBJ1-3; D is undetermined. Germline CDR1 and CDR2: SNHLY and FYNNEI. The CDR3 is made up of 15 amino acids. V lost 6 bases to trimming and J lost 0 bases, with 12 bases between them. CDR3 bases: TGTGCCAGCAGGGCCCTCCAAAGCTCTGGAAACACCATATATTTT. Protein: CASRALQSSGNTIYF. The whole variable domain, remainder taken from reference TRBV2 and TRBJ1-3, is EPEVTQTPSHQVTQMGQEVILRCVPISNHLYFYWYRQILGQKVEFLVSFYNNEISEKSEIFDDQFSVERPDGSNFTLKIRSTKLEDSAMYFCASRALQSSGNTIYFGEGSWLTVV.

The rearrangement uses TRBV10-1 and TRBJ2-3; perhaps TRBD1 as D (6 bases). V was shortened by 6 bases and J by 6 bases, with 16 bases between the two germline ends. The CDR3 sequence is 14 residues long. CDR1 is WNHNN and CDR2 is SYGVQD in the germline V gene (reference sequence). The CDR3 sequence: CASSRGQPRDTQYF. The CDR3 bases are TGCGCCAGCAGCCGCGGACAGCCTAGGGATACGCAGTATTTT.

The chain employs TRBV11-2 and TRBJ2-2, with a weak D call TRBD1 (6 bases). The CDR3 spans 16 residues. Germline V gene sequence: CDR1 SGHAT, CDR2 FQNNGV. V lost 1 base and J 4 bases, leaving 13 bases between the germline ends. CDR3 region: CASSLALGQITGELFF. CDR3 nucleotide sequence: TGTGCCAGCAGCTTAGCCCTCGGACAGATCACCGGGGAGCTGTTTTTT. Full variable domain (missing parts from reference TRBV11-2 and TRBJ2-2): EAGVAQSPRYKIIEKRQSVAFWCNPISGHATLYWYQQILGQGPKLLIQFQNNGVVDDSQLPKDRFSAERLKGVDSTLKIQPAKLEDSAVYLCASSLALGQITGELFFGEGSRLTVL.

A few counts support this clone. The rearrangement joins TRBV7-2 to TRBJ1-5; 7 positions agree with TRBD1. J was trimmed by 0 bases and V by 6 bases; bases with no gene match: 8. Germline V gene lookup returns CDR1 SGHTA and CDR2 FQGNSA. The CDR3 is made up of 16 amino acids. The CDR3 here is CASSPRTGPSNQPQHF. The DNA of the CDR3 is TGTGCCAGCAGTCCTCGGACAGGCCCTAGCAATCAGCCCCAGCATTTT.

In nucleotides, the CDR3 is TGTGCCAGTAGTATAAAAGAGACCCAGTACTTC. Its translation is CASSIKETQYF. The gene calls are TRBV19 and TRBJ2-5; D remains unclear. The V end lost 2 bases, the J end lost 3 bases, and 1 base lay between the germline ends. Per the germline V gene, CDR1 is LNHDA and CDR2 is SQIVND (reference sequence). This CDR3 is 11 amino acids long. The full variable domain, rest sourced from reference TRBV19 and TRBJ2-5, is DGGITQSPKYLFRKEGQNVTLSCEQNLNHDAMYWYRQDPGQGLRLIYYSQIVNDFQKGDIAEGYSVSREKKESFPLTVTSAQKNPTAFYLCASSIKETQYFGPGTRLLVL.

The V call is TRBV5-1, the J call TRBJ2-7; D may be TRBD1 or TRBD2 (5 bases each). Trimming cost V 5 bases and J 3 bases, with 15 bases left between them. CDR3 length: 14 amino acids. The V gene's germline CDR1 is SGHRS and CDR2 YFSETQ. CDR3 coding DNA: TGCGCCAGCAGAACGGAGAGAGGGGACTACGAGCAGTACTTC. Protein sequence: CASRTERGDYEQYF.

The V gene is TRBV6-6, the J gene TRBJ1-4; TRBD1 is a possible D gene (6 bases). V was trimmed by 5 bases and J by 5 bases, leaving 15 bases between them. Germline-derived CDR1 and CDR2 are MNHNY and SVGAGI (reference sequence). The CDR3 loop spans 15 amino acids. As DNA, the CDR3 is TGTGCCAGCAGTCGTCCGGCAGGACAGAATGAAAAACTGTTTTTT. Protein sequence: CASSRPAGQNEKLFF.

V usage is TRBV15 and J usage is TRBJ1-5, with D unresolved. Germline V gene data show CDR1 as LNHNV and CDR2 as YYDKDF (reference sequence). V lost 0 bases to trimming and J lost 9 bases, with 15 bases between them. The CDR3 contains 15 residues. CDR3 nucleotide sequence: TGTGCCACCAGCAGAGATAAAGGGAGGAGAGGGCCCCAGCATTTT. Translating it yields CATSRDKGRRGPQHF. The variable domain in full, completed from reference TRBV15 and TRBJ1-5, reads DAMVIQNPRYQVTQFGKPVTLSCSQTLNHNVMYWYQQKSSQAPKLLFHYYDKDFNNEADTPDNFQSRRPNTSFCFLDIRSPGLGDTAMYLCATSRDKGRRGPQHFGDGTRLSIL.

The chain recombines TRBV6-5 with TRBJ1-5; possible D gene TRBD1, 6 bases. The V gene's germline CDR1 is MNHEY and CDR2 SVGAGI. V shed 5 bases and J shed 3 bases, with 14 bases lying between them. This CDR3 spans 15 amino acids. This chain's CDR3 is CASSLTGSANQPQHF. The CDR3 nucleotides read TGTGCCAGCAGTCTAACAGGGTCCGCCAATCAGCCCCAGCATTTT.

CDR3 sequence reads: CASSRADPNYGYTF. The CDR3, as DNA: TGTGCCAGCTCACGGGCGGACCCTAACTATGGCTACACCTTC. The chain recombines TRBV18 with TRBJ1-2, with unresolved D. Trimming took 4 bases from V and 0 from J, leaving 9 bases between them. CDR1 is KGHSH, CDR2 LQKENI, per germline. CDR3 size: 14 residues.

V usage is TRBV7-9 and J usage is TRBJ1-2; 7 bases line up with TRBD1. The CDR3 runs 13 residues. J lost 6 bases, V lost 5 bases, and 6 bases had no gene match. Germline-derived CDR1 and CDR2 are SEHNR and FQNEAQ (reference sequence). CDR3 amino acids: CASSRQGLDGYTF. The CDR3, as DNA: TGTGCCAGCAGCCGACAGGGCCTCGATGGCTACACCTTC.

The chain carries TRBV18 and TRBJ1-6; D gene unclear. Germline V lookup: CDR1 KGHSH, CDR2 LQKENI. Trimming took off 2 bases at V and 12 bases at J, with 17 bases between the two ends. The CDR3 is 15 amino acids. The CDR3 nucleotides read TGTGCCAGCTCACCAGAGGGCCCCCCGGGAGGACCCCTCCACTTT. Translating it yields CASSPEGPPGGPLHF.

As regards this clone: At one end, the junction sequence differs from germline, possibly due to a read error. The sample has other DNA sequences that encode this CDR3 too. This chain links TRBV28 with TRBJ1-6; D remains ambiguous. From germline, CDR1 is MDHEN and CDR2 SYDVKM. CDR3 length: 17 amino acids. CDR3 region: CASSSGPQSSYNSPLHF. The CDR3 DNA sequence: TGTGCTAGCAGTTCCGGGCCCCAGAGCTCCTATAATTCACCCCTCCACTTT.

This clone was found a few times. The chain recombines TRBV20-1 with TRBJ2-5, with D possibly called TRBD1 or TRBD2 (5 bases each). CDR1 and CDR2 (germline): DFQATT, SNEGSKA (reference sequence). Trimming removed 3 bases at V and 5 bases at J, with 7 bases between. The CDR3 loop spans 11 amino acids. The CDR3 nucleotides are TGCAGTGCTAGTGAGGGGGAGACCCAGTACTTC. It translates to CSASEGETQYF.

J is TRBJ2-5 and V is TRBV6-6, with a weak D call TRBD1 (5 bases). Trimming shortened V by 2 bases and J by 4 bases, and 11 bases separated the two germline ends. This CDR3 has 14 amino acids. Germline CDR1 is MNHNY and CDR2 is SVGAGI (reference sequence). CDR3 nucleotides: TGTGCCAGCAGTTACCAGGGAAGGGGAGAGACCCAGTACTTC. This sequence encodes CASSYQGRGETQYF.

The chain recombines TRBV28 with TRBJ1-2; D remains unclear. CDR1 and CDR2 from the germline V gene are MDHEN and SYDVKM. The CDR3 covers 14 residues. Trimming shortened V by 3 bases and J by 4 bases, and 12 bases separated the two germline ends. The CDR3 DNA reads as TGTGCCAGCAGTTTGAGAAGAGGTTTCTATGGCTACACCTTC. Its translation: CASSLRRGFYGYTF.

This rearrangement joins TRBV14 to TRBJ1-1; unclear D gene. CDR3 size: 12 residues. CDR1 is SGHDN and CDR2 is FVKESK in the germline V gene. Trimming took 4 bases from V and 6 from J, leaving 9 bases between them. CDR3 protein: CASSRLAAEAFF. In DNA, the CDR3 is TGTGCCAGCAGCCGACTGGCGGCTGAAGCTTTCTTT.

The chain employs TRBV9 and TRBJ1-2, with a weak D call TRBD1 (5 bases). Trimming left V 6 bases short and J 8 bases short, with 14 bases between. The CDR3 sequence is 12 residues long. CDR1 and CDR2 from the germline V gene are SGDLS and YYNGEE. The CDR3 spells CASKQGALGYTF. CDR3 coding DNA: TGTGCCAGCAAGCAGGGCGCGTTAGGCTACACCTTC.

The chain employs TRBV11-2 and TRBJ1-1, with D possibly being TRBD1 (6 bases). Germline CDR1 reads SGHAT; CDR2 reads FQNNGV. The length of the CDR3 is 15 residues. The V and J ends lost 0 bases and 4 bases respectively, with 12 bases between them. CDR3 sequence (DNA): TGTGCCAGCAGCTTAGATCGCGGCAGGGGCACTGAAGCTTTCTTT. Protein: CASSLDRGRGTEAFF.

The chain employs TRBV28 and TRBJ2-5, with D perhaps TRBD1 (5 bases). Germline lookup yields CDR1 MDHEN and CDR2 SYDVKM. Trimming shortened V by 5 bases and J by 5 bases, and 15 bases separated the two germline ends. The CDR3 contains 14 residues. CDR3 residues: CASSIPRKGETQYF. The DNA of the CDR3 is TGTGCCAGCAGTATCCCACGCAAGGGGGAGACCCAGTACTTC.

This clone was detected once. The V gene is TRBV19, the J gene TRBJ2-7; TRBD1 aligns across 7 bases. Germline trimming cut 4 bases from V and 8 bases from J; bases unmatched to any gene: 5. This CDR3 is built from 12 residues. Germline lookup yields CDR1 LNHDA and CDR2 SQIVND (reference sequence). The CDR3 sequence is CASSTTGEKQYF. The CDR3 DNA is TGTGCCAGTAGTACCACAGGGGAGAAGCAGTACTTC.

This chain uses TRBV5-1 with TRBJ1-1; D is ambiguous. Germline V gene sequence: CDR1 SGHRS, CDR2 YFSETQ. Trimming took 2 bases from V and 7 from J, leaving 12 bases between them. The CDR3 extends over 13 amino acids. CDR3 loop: CASSFPGFGEAFF. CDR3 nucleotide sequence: TGCGCCAGCAGCTTCCCGGGCTTTGGTGAAGCTTTCTTT.

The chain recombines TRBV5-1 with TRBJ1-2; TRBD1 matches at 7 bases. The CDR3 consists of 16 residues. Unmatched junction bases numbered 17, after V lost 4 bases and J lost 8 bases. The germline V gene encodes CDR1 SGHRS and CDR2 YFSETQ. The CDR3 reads CASSPWAGGRSGGYTF. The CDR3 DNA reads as TGCGCCAGCAGCCCCTGGGCAGGGGGTAGATCGGGCGGCTACACCTTC.

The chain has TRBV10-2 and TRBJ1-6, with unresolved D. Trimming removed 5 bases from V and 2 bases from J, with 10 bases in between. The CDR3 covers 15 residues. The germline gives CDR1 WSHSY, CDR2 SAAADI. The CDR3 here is CASSTTGAYNSPLHF. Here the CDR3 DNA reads TGCGCCAGCAGTACGACGGGAGCCTATAATTCACCCCTCCACTTT.

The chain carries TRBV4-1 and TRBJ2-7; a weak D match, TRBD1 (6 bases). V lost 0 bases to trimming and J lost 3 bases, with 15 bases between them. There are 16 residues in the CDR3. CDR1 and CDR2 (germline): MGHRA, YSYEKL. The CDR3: CASSQDEVPGDYEQYF. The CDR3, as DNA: TGCGCCAGCAGCCAAGATGAGGTCCCAGGGGACTACGAGCAGTACTTC.